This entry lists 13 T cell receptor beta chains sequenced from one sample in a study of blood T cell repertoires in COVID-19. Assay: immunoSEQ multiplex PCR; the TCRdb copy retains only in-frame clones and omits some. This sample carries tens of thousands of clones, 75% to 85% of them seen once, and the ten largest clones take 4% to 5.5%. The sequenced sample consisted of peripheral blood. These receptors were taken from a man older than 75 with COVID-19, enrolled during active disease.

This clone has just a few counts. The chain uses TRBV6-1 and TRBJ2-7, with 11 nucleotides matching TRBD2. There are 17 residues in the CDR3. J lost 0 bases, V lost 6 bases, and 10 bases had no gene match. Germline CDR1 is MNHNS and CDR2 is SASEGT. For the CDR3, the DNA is TGTGCCAGCAGCGAAATACTTAGCGGGAGGGCCTCCTACGAGCAGTACTTC. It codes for CASSEILSGRASYEQYF.

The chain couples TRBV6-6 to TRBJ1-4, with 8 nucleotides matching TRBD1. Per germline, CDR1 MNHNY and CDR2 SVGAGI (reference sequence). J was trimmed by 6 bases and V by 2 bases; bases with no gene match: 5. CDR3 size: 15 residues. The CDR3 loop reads CASSYPQGAHEKLFF. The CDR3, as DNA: TGTGCCAGCAGTTACCCCCAGGGGGCACATGAAAAACTGTTTTTT.

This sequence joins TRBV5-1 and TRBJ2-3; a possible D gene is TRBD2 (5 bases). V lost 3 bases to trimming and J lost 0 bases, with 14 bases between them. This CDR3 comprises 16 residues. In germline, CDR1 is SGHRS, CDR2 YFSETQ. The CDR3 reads CASSSEGDTSTDTQYF. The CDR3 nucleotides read TGCGCCAGCAGCTCCGAGGGTGACACTAGCACAGATACGCAGTATTTT.

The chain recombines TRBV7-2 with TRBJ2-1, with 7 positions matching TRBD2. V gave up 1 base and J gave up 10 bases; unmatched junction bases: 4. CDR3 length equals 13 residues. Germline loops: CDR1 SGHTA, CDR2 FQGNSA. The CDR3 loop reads CASSLERGTEQFF. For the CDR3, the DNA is TGTGCCAGCAGCTTAGAGCGGGGAACGGAGCAGTTCTTC. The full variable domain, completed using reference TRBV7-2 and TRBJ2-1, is GAGVSQSPSNKVTEKGKDVELRCDPISGHTALYWYRQSLGQGLEFLIYFQGNSAPDKSGLPSDRFSAERTGGSVSTLTIQRTQQEDSAVYLCASSLERGTEQFFGPGTRLTVL.

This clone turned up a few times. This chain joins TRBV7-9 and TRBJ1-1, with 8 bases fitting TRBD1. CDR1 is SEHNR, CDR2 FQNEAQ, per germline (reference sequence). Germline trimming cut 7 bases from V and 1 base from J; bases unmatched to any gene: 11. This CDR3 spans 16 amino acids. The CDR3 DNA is TGTGCCAGCACCGAGGACAGGGTAGTTACGAACACTGAAGCTTTCTTT. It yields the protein CASTEDRVVTNTEAFF.

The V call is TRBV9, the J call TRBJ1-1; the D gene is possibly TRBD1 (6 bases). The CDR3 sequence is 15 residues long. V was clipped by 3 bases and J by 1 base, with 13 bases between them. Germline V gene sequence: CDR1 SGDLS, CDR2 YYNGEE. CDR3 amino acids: CASSARGGANTEAFF. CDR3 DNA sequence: TGTGCCAGCAGCGCTCGAGGGGGGGCGAACACTGAAGCTTTCTTT.

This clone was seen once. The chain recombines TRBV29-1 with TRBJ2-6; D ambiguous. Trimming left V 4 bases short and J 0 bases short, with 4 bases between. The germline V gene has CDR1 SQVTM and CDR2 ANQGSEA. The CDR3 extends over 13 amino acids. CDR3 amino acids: CSVGSSGANVLTF. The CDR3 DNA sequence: TGCAGCGTTGGGAGCTCTGGGGCCAACGTCCTGACTTTC.

Here the CDR3 DNA reads TGTGCCAGCAGTGAAACCGTTGGGGGAGGAGGAGAGACCCAGTACTTC. Encoded protein: CASSETVGGGGETQYF. The V call is TRBV6-1, the J call TRBJ2-5; D is possibly TRBD2 (6 bases). Germline V CDR1 and CDR2: MNHNS, SASEGT. This CDR3 spans 16 amino acids. The V and J ends lost 2 bases and 4 bases respectively, with 17 bases between them.

The CDR3 loop is CASRPGQTSTDTQYF. Written as DNA, the CDR3 is TGTGCCAGTAGACCGGGACAGACTAGCACAGATACGCAGTATTTT. The gene calls are TRBV19 and TRBJ2-3; 7 bases line up with TRBD1. The CDR3 has 15 amino acids. The V segment lost 6 bases and the J segment 0 bases; nucleotides outside the gene matches: 6. Per germline, CDR1 LNHDA and CDR2 SQIVND (reference sequence).

The CDR3: CASSLVSVSEQYF. The CDR3 nucleotides are TGCGCCAGCAGCTTGGTGTCAGTAAGTGAGCAGTACTTC. The rearrangement joins TRBV5-1 to TRBJ2-7; D unclear. Germline lookup yields CDR1 SGHRS and CDR2 YFSETQ. Trimming removed 0 bases at V and 7 bases at J, with 11 bases between. The CDR3 runs to 13 residues.

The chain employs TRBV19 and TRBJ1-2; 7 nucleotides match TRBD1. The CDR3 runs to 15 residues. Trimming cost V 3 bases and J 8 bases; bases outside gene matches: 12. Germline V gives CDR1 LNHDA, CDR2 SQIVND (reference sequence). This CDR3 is CASSILDRVSKGYTF. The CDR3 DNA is TGTGCCAGTAGTATTTTAGACAGGGTTTCAAAAGGCTACACCTTC.

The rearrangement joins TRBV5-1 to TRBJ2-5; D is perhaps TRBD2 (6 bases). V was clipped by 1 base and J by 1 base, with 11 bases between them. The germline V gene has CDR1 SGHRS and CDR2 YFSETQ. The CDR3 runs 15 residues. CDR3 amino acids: CASSLYGGTQETQYF. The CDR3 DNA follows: TGCGCCAGCAGCTTGTACGGCGGGACCCAAGAGACCCAGTACTTC.

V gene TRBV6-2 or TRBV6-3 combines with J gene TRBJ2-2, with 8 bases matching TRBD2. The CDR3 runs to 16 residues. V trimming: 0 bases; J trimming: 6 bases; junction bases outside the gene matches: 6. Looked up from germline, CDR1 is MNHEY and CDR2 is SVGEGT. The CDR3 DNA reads TGTGCCAGCAGTTACTCCGCGGGGGGCCGTTCCGGGGAGCTGTTTTTT. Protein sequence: CASSYSAGGRSGELFF.